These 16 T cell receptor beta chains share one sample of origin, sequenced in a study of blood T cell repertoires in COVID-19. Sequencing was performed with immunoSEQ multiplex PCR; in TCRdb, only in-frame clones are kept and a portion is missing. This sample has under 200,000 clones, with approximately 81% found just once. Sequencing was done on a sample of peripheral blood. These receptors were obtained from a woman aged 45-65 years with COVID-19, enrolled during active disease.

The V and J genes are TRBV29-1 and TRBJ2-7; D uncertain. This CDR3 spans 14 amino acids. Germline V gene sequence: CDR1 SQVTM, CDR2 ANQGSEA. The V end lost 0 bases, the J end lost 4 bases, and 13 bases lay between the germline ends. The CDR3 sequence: CSVEDRQIGYEQYF. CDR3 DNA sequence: TGCAGCGTTGAAGATAGGCAGATCGGGTACGAGCAGTACTTC.

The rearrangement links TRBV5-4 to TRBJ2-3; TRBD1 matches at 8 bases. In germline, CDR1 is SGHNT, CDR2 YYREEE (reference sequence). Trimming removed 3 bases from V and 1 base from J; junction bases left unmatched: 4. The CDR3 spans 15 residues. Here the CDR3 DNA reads TGTGCCAGCAGCTCCGGGACAGGAGGCACAGATACGCAGTATTTT. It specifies CASSSGTGGTDTQYF.

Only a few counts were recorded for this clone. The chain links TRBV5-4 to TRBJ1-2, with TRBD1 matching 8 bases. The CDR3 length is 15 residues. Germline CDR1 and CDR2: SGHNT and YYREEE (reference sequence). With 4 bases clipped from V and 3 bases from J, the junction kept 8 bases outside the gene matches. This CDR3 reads CASSSGQGLDYGYTF. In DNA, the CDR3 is TGTGCCAGCAGCAGCGGACAGGGTTTGGACTATGGCTACACCTTC. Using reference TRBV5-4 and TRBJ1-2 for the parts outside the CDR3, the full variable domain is ETGVTQSPTHLIKTRGQQVTLRCSSQSGHNTVSWYQQALGQGPQFIFQYYREEENGRGNFPPRFSGLQFPNYSSELNVNALELDDSALYLCASSSGQGLDYGYTFGSGTRLTVV.

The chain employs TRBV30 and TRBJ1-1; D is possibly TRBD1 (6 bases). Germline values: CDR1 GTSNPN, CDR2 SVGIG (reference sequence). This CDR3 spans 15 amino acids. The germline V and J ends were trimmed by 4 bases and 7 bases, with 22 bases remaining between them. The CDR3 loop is CAWNLWGQGNIEAFF. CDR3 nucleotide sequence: TGTGCCTGGAATCTTTGGGGCCAGGGGAATATTGAAGCTTTCTTT.

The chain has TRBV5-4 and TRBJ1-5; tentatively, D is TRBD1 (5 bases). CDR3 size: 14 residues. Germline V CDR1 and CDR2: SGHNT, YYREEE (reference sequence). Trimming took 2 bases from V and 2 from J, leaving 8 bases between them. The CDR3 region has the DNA TGTGCCAGCAGCTTCCAGGGCGGCAATCAGCCCCAGCATTTT. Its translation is CASSFQGGNQPQHF. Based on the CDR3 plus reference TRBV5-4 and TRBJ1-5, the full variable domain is ETGVTQSPTHLIKTRGQQVTLRCSSQSGHNTVSWYQQALGQGPQFIFQYYREEENGRGNFPPRFSGLQFPNYSSELNVNALELDDSALYLCASSFQGGNQPQHFGDGTRLSIL.

The CDR3 DNA follows: TGTGCCAGCAGTTTAGGGACAATGAACGAGCAGTACTTC. Translated, it gives CASSLGTMNEQYF. The chain is built from TRBV12-3 or TRBV12-4 and TRBJ2-7, with D perhaps TRBD1 (5 bases). Between the trimmed V and J ends, which lost 1 base and 5 bases, there was a span of 9 bases. There are 13 residues in the CDR3.

The CDR3 DNA follows: TGTGCCAGCAGACAGGACTACAATGAGCAGTTCTTC. It is translated as CASRQDYNEQFF. V is TRBV7-2 and J is TRBJ2-1; perhaps TRBD1 as D (5 bases). The CDR3 is 12 residues long. Germline V CDR1 and CDR2: SGHTA, FQGNSA. V was shortened by 6 bases and J by 3 bases, with 6 bases between the two germline ends.

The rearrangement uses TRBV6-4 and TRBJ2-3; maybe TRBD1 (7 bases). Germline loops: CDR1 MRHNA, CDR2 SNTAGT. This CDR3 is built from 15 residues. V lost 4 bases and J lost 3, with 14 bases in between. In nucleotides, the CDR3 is TGTGCCAGCAGTGCACATTCAGGGGGGACAGATACGCAGTATTTT. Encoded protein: CASSAHSGGTDTQYF.

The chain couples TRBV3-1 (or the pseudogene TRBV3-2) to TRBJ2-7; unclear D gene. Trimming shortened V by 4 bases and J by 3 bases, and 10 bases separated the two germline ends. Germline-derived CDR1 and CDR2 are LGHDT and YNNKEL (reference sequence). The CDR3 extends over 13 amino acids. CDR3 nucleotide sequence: TGTGCCAGCAGCCGGCAGAAGATCTACGAGCAGTACTTC. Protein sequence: CASSRQKIYEQYF.

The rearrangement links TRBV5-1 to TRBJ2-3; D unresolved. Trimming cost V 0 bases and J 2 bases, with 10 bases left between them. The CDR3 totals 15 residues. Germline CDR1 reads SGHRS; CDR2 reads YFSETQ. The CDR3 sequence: CASSLVLSFTDTQYF. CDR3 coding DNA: TGCGCCAGCAGCTTGGTACTGTCATTCACAGATACGCAGTATTTT.

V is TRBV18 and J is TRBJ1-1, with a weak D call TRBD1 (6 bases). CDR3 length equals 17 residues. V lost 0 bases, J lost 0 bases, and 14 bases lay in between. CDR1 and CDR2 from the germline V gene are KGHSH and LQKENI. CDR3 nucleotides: TGTGCCAGCTCACCACCAAGGGGGGGGAGAGTGAACACTGAAGCTTTCTTT. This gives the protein CASSPPRGGRVNTEAFF.

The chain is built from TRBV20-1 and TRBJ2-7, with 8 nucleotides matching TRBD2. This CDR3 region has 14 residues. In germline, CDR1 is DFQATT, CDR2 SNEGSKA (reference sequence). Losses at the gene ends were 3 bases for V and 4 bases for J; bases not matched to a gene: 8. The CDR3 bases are TGCAGTGCTAGTTCCGAGCGGGGGTATTACGAGCAGTACTTC. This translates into CSASSERGYYEQYF.

As DNA, the CDR3 is TGCGCCAGCAGCCAAAGATCTTGGGGGCAAAGCACAGATACGCAGTATTTT. Its protein is CASSQRSWGQSTDTQYF. V and J are TRBV4-1 and TRBJ2-3, with D possibly being TRBD1 (6 bases). The CDR3 consists of 17 residues. Germline lookup yields CDR1 MGHRA and CDR2 YSYEKL. The V and J ends lost 2 bases and 0 bases respectively, with 15 bases between them.

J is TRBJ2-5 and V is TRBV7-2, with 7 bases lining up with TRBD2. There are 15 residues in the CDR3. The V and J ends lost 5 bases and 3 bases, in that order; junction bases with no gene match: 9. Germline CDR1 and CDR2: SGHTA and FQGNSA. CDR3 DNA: TGTGCCAGCAGCCGTAAGACTAGCATAAAAGAGACCCAGTACTTC. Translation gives CASSRKTSIKETQYF.

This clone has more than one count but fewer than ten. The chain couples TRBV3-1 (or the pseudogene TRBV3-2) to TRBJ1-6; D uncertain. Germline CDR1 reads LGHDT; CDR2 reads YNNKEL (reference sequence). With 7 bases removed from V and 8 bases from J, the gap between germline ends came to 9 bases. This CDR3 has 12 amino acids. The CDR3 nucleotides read TGTGCCAGCAATGTCGGGTATTCACCCCTCCACTTT. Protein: CASNVGYSPLHF.

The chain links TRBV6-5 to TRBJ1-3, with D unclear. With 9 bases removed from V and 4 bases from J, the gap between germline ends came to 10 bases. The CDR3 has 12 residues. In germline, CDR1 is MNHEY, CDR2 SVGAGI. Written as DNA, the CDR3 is TGTGCCAGTAAAGCATTAGGAAACACCATATATTTT. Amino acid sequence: CASKALGNTIYF.